Listed below are T cell receptor beta chains from one sample, sequenced in a study of cytotoxic CD8 clonotypes in ibrutinib-treated CLL. TCRdb's copy holds only in-frame clones and misses some; the assay was immunoSEQ multiplex PCR. The sample holds 150,000 or so clones, about four fifths seen once. The sequencing here drew on PBMCs, taken after 24 months of ibrutinib treatment. All receptors come from a human donor with chronic lymphocytic leukemia. Both conserved end residues are part of each CDR3. Each record gives: clone size, V gene, D gene, J gene, CDR3 protein, CDR3 DNA. D genes are given only for firm matches. Clone size is not always given. Where it is, it says once, few, many or a class for expanded clones.

-	TRBV28	-	TRBJ2-1	CASTKGGTYNEQFF	TGTGCCAGCACAAAGGGGGGGACCTACAATGAGCAGTTCTTC
-	TRBV6-5	TRBD2	TRBJ2-7	CASSYSLAGDRLGQYF	TGTGCCAGCAGTTACTCGCTAGCGGGTGATAGACTCGGGCAGTACTTC
-	TRBV7-9	-	TRBJ1-1	CASSLVGVGTEAFF	TGTGCCAGCAGCTTAGTAGGGGTTGGCACTGAAGCTTTCTTT
-	TRBV29-1	-	TRBJ1-1	CSVEVGVKAFF	TGCAGCGTTGAGGTGGGGGTTAAAGCTTTCTTT
-	TRBV11-1	-	TRBJ1-1	CASSLGRATEAFF	TGTGCCAGCAGCTTGGGCAGGGCCACTGAAGCTTTCTTT
-	TRBV5-1	TRBD1	TRBJ2-7	CASSFSLTGQAEQYF	TGCGCCAGCAGCTTCTCCTTGACAGGGCAGGCCGAGCAGTACTTC
-	TRBV2	TRBD2	TRBJ2-3	CASRVSGGGDTQYF	TGTGCCAGCAGGGTTAGCGGGGGAGGAGATACGCAGTATTTT
-	TRBV5-4	-	TRBJ1-3	CASSLPGRDDTIYF	TGTGCCAGCAGCTTGCCAGGGAGAGATGACACCATATATTTT
-	TRBV7-2	-	TRBJ2-5	CASSLAIGGAGTQYF	TGTGCCAGCAGCTTAGCGATCGGGGGTGCCGGGACCCAGTACTTC
-	TRBV7-7	TRBD2	TRBJ2-2	CASSPNIAGGITGELFF	TGTGCTAGCAGCCCGAATATAGCGGGAGGGATCACCGGGGAGCTGTTTTTT
once	TRBV6-4	-	TRBJ1-1	CASSEFPLATEAFF	TGTGCCAGCAGTGAGTTCCCTCTGGCCACTGAAGCTTTCTTT
-	TRBV30	-	TRBJ2-5	CAWGRGETQYF	TGTGCCTGGGGCCGCGGGGAGACCCAGTACTTC
-	TRBV19	TRBD1	TRBJ1-5	CASRVGGGRNQPQHF	TGTGCCAGTAGGGTGGGAGGGGGCAGAAATCAGCCCCAGCATTTT
-	TRBV19	-	TRBJ1-1	CASSTPTRGYSEAFF	TGTGCCAGTAGTACCCCGACTAGGGGATATTCTGAAGCTTTCTTT
-	TRBV28	-	TRBJ1-2	CASSFAGSAQGYTF	TGTGCCAGCAGTTTTGCCGGATCGGCACAGGGCTACACCTTC
-	TRBV18	-	TRBJ1-1	CASSPSGKLNTEAFF	TGTGCCAGCTCGCCGTCCGGGAAGCTGAACACTGAAGCTTTCTTT
-	TRBV5-1	-	TRBJ2-1	CASRAQGGPLRDEQFF	TGCGCCAGCAGGGCTCAGGGCGGACCTTTGCGCGATGAGCAGTTCTTC
-	TRBV30	-	TRBJ2-7	CAWSSGPSKYEQYF	TGTGCCTGGAGTTCAGGGCCAAGTAAGTACGAGCAGTACTTC
-	TRBV7-9	-	TRBJ1-2	CASSLGQQVYGYTF	TGTGCCAGCAGCTTAGGACAGCAGGTCTATGGCTACACCTTC
-	TRBV27	TRBD1	TRBJ2-1	CASSFSPPGLGGERREQFF	TGTGCCAGCAGTTTTAGCCCCCCCGGGCTAGGGGGCGAACGGAGGGAGCAGTTCTTC
once	TRBV4-2	TRBD1	TRBJ2-5	CASSQGGTGARETQYF	TGTGCCAGCAGCCAAGGAGGGACAGGAGCCCGGGAGACCCAGTACTTC
-	TRBV7-2	TRBD2	TRBJ2-1	CASSSGLAEGNEQFF	TGTGCCAGCAGCTCCGGACTAGCGGAAGGAAATGAGCAGTTCTTC
-	TRBV19	TRBD1	TRBJ2-7	CASRPGQGGYEQYF	TGTGCCAGCCGTCCGGGACAGGGCGGCTACGAGCAGTACTTC
-	TRBV7-2	TRBD1	TRBJ2-7	CASSPDRGAFEQYF	TGTGCCAGCAGCCCAGACAGGGGGGCCTTCGAGCAGTACTTC
-	TRBV7-8	TRBD1	TRBJ2-7	CASSLAGRTGTYEQYF	TGTGCCAGCAGCTTAGCGGGGAGGACAGGGACCTACGAGCAGTACTTC
-	TRBV30	-	TRBJ2-3	CAWSASSDTQYF	TGTGCCTGGAGTGCGTCTTCAGATACGCAGTATTTT
-	TRBV7-2	-	TRBJ2-7	CASSLVGRRNEQYF	TGTGCCAGCAGCTTAGTGGGACGCCGAAACGAGCAGTACTTC
few	TRBV5-1	TRBD1	TRBJ1-1	CASSSGQGAGTEAFF	TGCGCCAGCAGCTCGGGACAGGGGGCAGGAACTGAAGCTTTCTTT
-	TRBV7-2	TRBD2	TRBJ2-5	CASSLARTSGTETQYF	TGTGCCAGCAGCTTAGCGCGGACTAGCGGGACCGAGACCCAGTACTTC
few	TRBV7-3	-	TRBJ1-6	CASSPGGVGSPLHF	TGTGCCAGCAGCCCCGGGGGGGTAGGGTCACCCCTCCACTTT
-	TRBV9	-	TRBJ2-7	CASSVGAGYSYEQYF	TGTGCCAGCAGCGTAGGGGCGGGGTATTCCTACGAGCAGTACTTC
-	TRBV25-1	-	TRBJ1-2	CASSEHPRTDGYTF	TGTGCCAGCAGTGAGCACCCCCGGACGGATGGCTACACCTTC
-	TRBV5-6	TRBD1	TRBJ2-1	CASSRVRDRGYNEQFF	TGTGCCAGCAGCCGGGTAAGAGACAGGGGCTACAATGAGCAGTTCTTC
-	TRBV7-2	TRBD1	TRBJ1-4	CASSRDRGNEKLFF	TGTGCCAGCAGCCGGGACAGGGGTAATGAAAAACTGTTTTTT
-	TRBV4-3	TRBD2	TRBJ2-2	CASSQDPASGSSGELFF	TGCGCCAGCAGCCAAGATCCGGCTAGCGGGAGTTCAGGGGAGCTGTTTTTT
-	TRBV5-5	TRBD1	TRBJ2-1	CASSARQGSSYNEQFF	TGTGCCAGCAGCGCAAGACAGGGCAGCTCCTACAATGAGCAGTTCTTC
-	TRBV10-3	TRBD1	TRBJ1-1	CAIMGQGPWGTEAFF	TGTGCCATCATGGGACAGGGACCGTGGGGGACTGAAGCTTTCTTT
-	TRBV6-6	TRBD1	TRBJ1-4	CASRGTANEKLFF	TGTGCCAGCCGGGGGACAGCTAATGAAAAACTGTTTTTT
-	TRBV15	TRBD2	TRBJ2-3	CASGRAIDTQYF	TGTGCCAGCGGGAGGGCCATAGATACGCAGTATTTT
-	TRBV28	-	TRBJ1-2	CASSRGGYTF	TGTGCCAGCAGTCGGGGGGGCTACACCTTC
-	TRBV6-6	TRBD2	TRBJ2-3	CAIKTSGEGDTQYF	TGTGCCATCAAGACTAGCGGGGAGGGGGATACGCAGTATTTT
-	TRBV7-9	TRBD1	TRBJ1-2	CASSSRDSGYTF	TGTGCCAGCAGCTCCAGGGACAGTGGCTACACCTTC
-	TRBV7-3	-	TRBJ2-6	CASSRGSGANVLTF	TGTGCCAGCAGCAGAGGATCTGGGGCCAACGTCCTGACTTTC
-	TRBV19	-	TRBJ1-1	CASSLIGDIYEAFF	TGTGCCAGTTCATTGATTGGGGATATTTACGAAGCTTTCTTT
-	TRBV28	-	TRBJ1-3	CASTSWTPSSGNTIYF	TGTGCCAGCACCTCCTGGACTCCCAGCTCTGGAAACACCATATATTTT
once	TRBV6-5	TRBD1	TRBJ1-3	CASRGTGTGNTIYF	TGTGCCAGCAGGGGGACAGGGACTGGAAACACCATATATTTT
-	TRBV28	-	TRBJ2-1	CASSFEVPNEQFF	TGTGCCAGCAGTTTTGAAGTTCCCAATGAGCAGTTCTTC
few	TRBV28	-	TRBJ2-7	CASSPGVYEQYF	TGTGCCAGCAGTCCAGGGGTGTACGAGCAGTACTTC
-	TRBV30	TRBD1	TRBJ1-1	CAWSSGTGNTEAFF	TGTGCCTGGAGTTCTGGGACAGGGAACACTGAAGCTTTCTTT
once	TRBV30	-	TRBJ1-3	CASSRGGGDFTGNTIYF	TGTGCCTCCAGTCGGGGTGGAGGGGATTTTACTGGAAACACCATATATTTT
once	TRBV4-1	-	TRBJ1-2	CASSHKVGLGDGYTF	TGCGCCAGCAGCCACAAAGTGGGACTCGGGGATGGCTACACCTTC
-	TRBV7-3	TRBD1	TRBJ1-1	CASSPGDRNTEAFF	TGTGCCAGCAGCCCGGGGGACAGGAACACTGAAGCTTTCTTT